The 28 T cell receptor beta chains in this list originate from one sample, sequenced in a study of cytomegalovirus exposure and HLA in healthy donors. 60 Vbeta and 13 Jbeta primers were used in PCR. Measured with immunoSEQ multiplex PCR; TCRdb has only the in-frame clones, and not every one. This sample yields fewer than 300,000 clones, of which around 80% are seen a single time; less than 0.4% belongs to the top ten. The sequenced sample was PBMCs. The receptors come from a girl aged 2-9 years in good health and CMV-seronegative.

The chain uses TRBV6-1 and TRBJ2-2, with 7 bases fitting TRBD2. The germline gives CDR1 MNHNS, CDR2 SASEGT. The CDR3 is 15 residues long. V was clipped by 6 bases and J by 8 bases; unmatched bases: 12. The DNA of the CDR3 is TGTGCCAGCAGATCCCGCGGGAGCGGTTCTGGGGAGCTGTTTTTT. Amino acid sequence: CASRSRGSGSGELFF.

The rearrangement joins TRBV16 to TRBJ1-5, with 7 positions matching TRBD1. Germline CDR1 reads KGHSY; CDR2 reads FQNENV. V lost 3 bases and J lost 8; bases outside the gene matches: 10. This CDR3 spans 15 amino acids. CDR3 sequence: CASSHGTAQGEPQHF. The CDR3 DNA is TGTGCCAGCAGCCACGGGACAGCCCAGGGTGAGCCCCAGCATTTT.

The chain recombines TRBV2 with TRBJ2-7; 9 bases align to TRBD2. The CDR3 totals 13 residues. Trimming removed 7 bases from V and 4 bases from J; junction bases left unmatched: 5. Per the germline V gene, CDR1 is SNHLY and CDR2 is FYNNEI. CDR3 residues: CASIWTSEYEQYF. Written as DNA, the CDR3 is TGTGCCAGCATCTGGACTAGCGAGTACGAGCAGTACTTC.

The chain employs TRBV5-6 and TRBJ1-5, with TRBD1 matching over 8 bases. The trim removed 0 bases at V and 16 bases at J, leaving 6 bases unmatched. The CDR3 totals 12 residues. Per the germline V gene, CDR1 is SGHDT and CDR2 is YYEEEE. This chain's CDR3 is CASSLVQGVLHF. CDR3 coding DNA: TGTGCCAGCAGCTTGGTACAGGGGGTTTTACATTTT.

The rearrangement joins TRBV28 to TRBJ2-5; 8 bases line up with TRBD1. The DNA end lines up better with TRBJ2-7; the J call may be wrong. The CDR3 spans 14 residues. Looked up from germline, CDR1 is MDHEN and CDR2 is SYDVKM. This CDR3 reads CASSLTGGTYEQYF. In DNA form, the CDR3 reads TGTGCCAGCAGTTTAACAGGGGGGACCTACGAGCAGTACTTC.

This chain uses TRBV4-1 with TRBJ2-4; 8 bases are a match to TRBD2. J lost 3 bases, V lost 6 bases, and 10 bases had no gene match. CDR3 size: 16 residues. CDR1 and CDR2 (germline): MGHRA, YSYEKL. This CDR3 is CASSPGGGYDKNIQYF. The CDR3 bases are TGCGCCAGCAGTCCCGGGGGGGGGTACGACAAAAACATTCAGTACTTC.

CDR3: CASSDYFGGYTF. The CDR3 coding sequence is TGTGCCAGCAGTGACTATTTCGGGGGCTACACCTTC. This sequence joins TRBV25-1 and TRBJ1-2; D gene unclear. CDR3 length: 12 residues. CDR1 and CDR2 (germline): MGHDK, SYGVNS. The ends were cut back, 3 bases at V and 8 bases at J, with 10 bases in the middle.

This chain joins TRBV13 and TRBJ1-4; TRBD1 matches at 8 bases. Germline assignment: CDR1 PRHDT and CDR2 FYEKMQ (reference sequence). CDR3 length equals 15 residues. J lost 7 bases, V lost 5 bases, and 9 bases had no gene match. CDR3 region: CASSAPGGRVEKLFF. CDR3 nucleotides: TGTGCCAGCAGCGCTCCAGGGGGCCGGGTTGAAAAACTGTTTTTT.

This chain links TRBV19 with TRBJ1-2, with a weak D call TRBD1 (5 bases). V was shortened by 3 bases and J by 5 bases, with 13 bases between the two germline ends. This CDR3 comprises 14 residues. From germline, CDR1 is LNHDA and CDR2 SQIVND (reference sequence). The CDR3 region has the DNA TGTGCCAGTAGTATCCAGGGTCATGGGTATGGCTACACCTTC. Translated, it gives CASSIQGHGYGYTF.

The count of this clone is one. CDR3 DNA sequence: TGTGCCAGCTCACCACCTTCGCTAGCGGCCCGCACAGATACGCAGTATTTT. Protein product: CASSPPSLAARTDTQYF. The V gene is TRBV18, the J gene TRBJ2-3, with 7 bases that match TRBD2. This CDR3 spans 17 amino acids. Germline assignment: CDR1 KGHSH and CDR2 LQKENI. The J segment lost 1 base and the V segment lost 0 bases, leaving 7 bases of the junction unmatched.

In nucleotides, the CDR3 is TGTGCCTGGGAGGGAGGGGGGTACACTGAAGCTTTCTTT. Residues: CAWEGGGYTEAFF. The rearrangement uses TRBV30 and TRBJ1-1; a possible D gene is TRBD1 (6 bases). CDR1 is GTSNPN and CDR2 is SVGIG in the germline V gene (reference sequence). V dropped 5 bases and J dropped 3 bases, with 13 bases sitting between them. This CDR3 has 13 residues. Full variable domain (remainder filled in from reference TRBV30 and TRBJ1-1): SQTIHQWPATLVQPVGSPLSLECTVEGTSNPNLYWYRQAAGRGLQLLFYSVGIGQISSEVPQNLSASRPQDRQFILSSKKLLLSDSGFYLCAWEGGGYTEAFFGQGTRLTVV.

V and J are TRBV2 and TRBJ2-2; a possible D gene is TRBD2 (5 bases). Per germline, CDR1 SNHLY and CDR2 FYNNEI. CDR3 length: 15 residues. V dropped 4 bases and J dropped 5 bases, with 14 bases sitting between them. CDR3 in amino acids: CASSVRQWRTGELFF. The CDR3 DNA sequence: TGTGCCAGCAGTGTCAGGCAGTGGAGGACCGGGGAGCTGTTTTTT.

This clone was observed a few times. CDR3 nucleotides: TGTGCCAGCAGCGTAAATGGCAGGGTAGAAGAAAAACTGTTTTTT. Translated: CASSVNGRVEEKLFF. The chain carries TRBV9 and TRBJ1-4, with D possibly matching TRBD1 (5 bases). The length of the CDR3 is 15 residues. V shed 1 base and J shed 8 bases, with 15 bases lying between them. Germline CDR1 reads SGDLS; CDR2 reads YYNGEE.

The chain joins TRBV28 to TRBJ2-1; the match to TRBD1 covers 7 bases. V lost 6 bases to trimming and J lost 8 bases; unmatched junction nucleotides: 10. This CDR3 has 14 amino acids. Germline CDR1 MDHEN, CDR2 SYDVKM. The CDR3 here is CASRNRGLVYEQFF. CDR3 nucleotides: TGTGCCAGCAGAAACAGGGGTTTGGTCTATGAGCAGTTCTTC.

The rearrangement uses TRBV27 and TRBJ2-2; perhaps TRBD1 as D (6 bases). The CDR3 extends over 13 amino acids. Trimming took off 3 bases at V and 6 bases at J, with 8 bases between the two ends. Germline V gene data show CDR1 as MNHEY and CDR2 as SMNVEV (reference sequence). The CDR3 DNA reads TGTGCCAGCAGTTTTACAGGGTCCGGGGAGCTGTTTTTT. It translates to CASSFTGSGELFF.

Of note for this clone: A junction boundary mismatches the germline segment, possibly from a read error. The V gene is TRBV5-1, the J gene TRBJ2-3; a weak D match, TRBD2 (6 bases). The germline gives CDR1 SGHRS, CDR2 YFSETQ. The CDR3 loop spans 16 amino acids. In DNA form, the CDR3 reads TGCGCCAGCAGCTTACCAGGTTTGGGAGGTCCAGATGCGCAGTATTTT. This sequence encodes CASSLPGLGGPDAQYF. The full variable domain, with the rest looked up from reference TRBV5-1 and TRBJ2-3, is KAGVTQTPRYLIKTRGQQVTLSCSPISGHRSVSWYQQTPGQGLQFLFEYFSETQRNKGNFPGRFSGRQFSNSRSEMNVSTLELGDSALYLCASSLPGLGGPDAQYFGPGTRLTVL.

J is TRBJ2-3 and V is TRBV28; TRBD2 agrees at 9 bases. The germline V gene has CDR1 MDHEN and CDR2 SYDVKM. CDR3 size: 17 residues. Trimming at V came to 7 bases and at J to 2 bases, leaving 13 bases not matched to a gene. In DNA form, the CDR3 reads TGTGCCAGCACAAAAACCGGGACTAGCATACCCACAGATACGCAGTATTTT. This translates into CASTKTGTSIPTDTQYF.

J is TRBJ2-1 and V is TRBV29-1; D may be TRBD2 (6 bases). CDR1 and CDR2 from the germline V gene are SQVTM and ANQGSEA. The V end lost 6 bases, the J end lost 3 bases, and 15 bases lay between the germline ends. The CDR3 has 14 amino acids. CDR3: CSVGFSGDYNEQFF. CDR3 DNA sequence: TGCAGCGTCGGGTTTTCGGGGGACTACAATGAGCAGTTCTTC.

The V and J genes are TRBV27 and TRBJ2-2; the match to TRBD2 covers 9 bases. This CDR3 is 16 amino acids long. V lost 4 bases and J lost 1; bases outside the gene matches: 4. Looked up from germline, CDR1 is MNHEY and CDR2 is SMNVEV (reference sequence). CDR3 amino acids: CASSSLAGLNTGELFF. CDR3 nucleotides: TGTGCCAGCAGTTCCCTAGCGGGATTGAACACCGGGGAGCTGTTTTTT.

The chain uses TRBV19 and TRBJ2-5; 8 bases are shared with TRBD1. The CDR3 runs 15 residues. The germline gives CDR1 LNHDA, CDR2 SQIVND (reference sequence). The trim removed 10 bases at V and 5 bases at J, leaving 15 bases unmatched. The CDR3 sequence is CATVPRGLDMETQYF. The CDR3 nucleotides are TGTGCCACCGTACCCAGGGGGCTAGATATGGAGACCCAGTACTTC. Full variable domain (outside the CDR3, taken from reference TRBV19 and TRBJ2-5): DGGITQSPKYLFRKEGQNVTLSCEQNLNHDAMYWYRQDPGQGLRLIYYSQIVNDFQKGDIAEGYSVSREKKESFPLTVTSAQKNPTAFYLCATVPRGLDMETQYFGPGTRLLVL.

The chain links TRBV12-5 to TRBJ2-7; 9 bases agree with TRBD2. V was pared by 7 bases and J by 3 bases, with 7 bases of the junction left unmatched. Germline CDR1 and CDR2: LGHNT and FRNRAP. The CDR3 length is 14 residues. The CDR3 is CASAPSGASYEQYF. The CDR3 coding sequence is TGTGCTAGTGCTCCTAGCGGGGCGAGCTACGAGCAGTACTTC.

The chain is built from TRBV11-2 and TRBJ2-2; D is possibly TRBD1 (5 bases). Germline CDR1 SGHAT, CDR2 FQNNGV. The CDR3 has 14 amino acids. Trimming removed 0 bases from V and 7 bases from J, with 9 bases in between. CDR3 amino acids: CASSLDRVVGELFF. The DNA of the CDR3 is TGTGCCAGCAGCTTAGACAGGGTGGTCGGGGAGCTGTTTTTT.

The rearrangement joins TRBV7-8 to TRBJ2-2, with 9 bases lining up with TRBD1. With V trimmed by 3 bases and J by 4 bases, 15 bases remained unmatched. CDR1 and CDR2 from the germline V gene are SGHVS and FQNEAQ. The CDR3 covers 19 residues. The CDR3 sequence: CASSFTLTGGDGPTGELFF. In DNA form, the CDR3 reads TGTGCCAGCAGCTTTACACTGACAGGGGGAGACGGGCCCACCGGGGAGCTGTTTTTT. Complete variable domain (other parts from reference TRBV7-8 and TRBJ2-2): GAGVSQSPRYKVAKRGQDVALRCDPISGHVSLFWYQQALGQGPEFLTYFQNEAQLDKSGLPSDRFFAERPEGSVSTLKIQRTQQEDSAVYLCASSFTLTGGDGPTGELFFGEGSRLTVL.

J is TRBJ2-3 and V is TRBV7-9; TRBD2 aligns across 7 bases. The germline V gene encodes CDR1 SEHNR and CDR2 FQNEAQ (reference sequence). Trimming cost V 1 base and J 1 base; bases outside gene matches: 11. The length of the CDR3 is 18 residues. The chain's CDR3 is CASSLVGLSGTGTDTQYF. The CDR3 bases are TGTGCCAGCAGCTTAGTAGGTCTGAGCGGGACCGGCACAGATACGCAGTATTTT. Full variable domain (rest looked up from reference TRBV7-9 and TRBJ2-3): DTGVSQNPRHKITKRGQNVTFRCDPISEHNRLYWYRQTLGQGPEFLTYFQNEAQLEKSRLLSDRFSAERPKGSFSTLEIQRTEQGDSAMYLCASSLVGLSGTGTDTQYFGPGTRLTVL.

This clone turned up a few times. The chain joins TRBV4-1 to TRBJ1-5; 7 bases are shared with TRBD1. The J segment lost 2 bases and the V segment lost 4 bases, leaving 5 bases of the junction unmatched. Germline V gene data show CDR1 as MGHRA and CDR2 as YSYEKL. CDR3 length: 15 residues. CDR3 sequence reads: CASSRLTGGNQPQHF. CDR3 coding DNA: TGCGCCAGCAGCCGACTAACAGGGGGCAATCAGCCCCAGCATTTT.

J is TRBJ1-1 and V is TRBV6-5; 7 bases fit TRBD1. CDR1 MNHEY and CDR2 SVGAGI come from the germline V gene. The V gene end was trimmed by 3 bases and the J gene end by 4 bases; junction bases not matched to a gene: 11. The CDR3 totals 16 residues. The chain's CDR3 is CASSYWNGRGTTEAFF. As DNA, the CDR3 is TGTGCCAGCAGTTATTGGAATGGCAGGGGGACCACTGAAGCTTTCTTT.

The genes are TRBV4-1 and TRBJ2-1; 10 nucleotides match TRBD2. The V and J ends lost 0 bases and 5 bases, in that order; junction bases with no gene match: 7. In germline, CDR1 is MGHRA, CDR2 YSYEKL. The CDR3 spans 17 residues. CDR3 residues: CASSQESGLAVNNEQFF. The CDR3 DNA reads as TGCGCCAGCAGCCAAGAATCAGGACTAGCGGTAAACAATGAGCAGTTCTTC.

The chain couples TRBV19 to TRBJ1-2; 8 bases are shared with TRBD1. The CDR3 runs to 12 residues. Germline V CDR1 and CDR2: LNHDA, SQIVND (reference sequence). V shed 6 bases, J shed 4 bases, and the junction held 1 base outside the gene matches. As DNA, the CDR3 is TGTGCCAGTAGCGGACAGGGCTATGGCTACACCTTC. It is translated as CASSGQGYGYTF.